Each of the 9 T cell receptor beta chains below was sequenced from the same sample in a study of blood T cell repertoires in COVID-19. Libraries were prepared by immunoSEQ multiplex PCR; TCRdb keeps only in-frame clonotypes and omits some of them. The data contain more than 350,000 clones, roughly 90% of them singletons. The sample comprised peripheral blood. The receptors were sampled from a woman between 25 and 40 years old with COVID-19, enrolled during active disease.

CDR3 in amino acids: CASSPAGTAFYEQYF. The DNA of the CDR3 is TGTGCCAGCAGCCCAGCGGGGACAGCCTTCTACGAGCAGTACTTC. The rearrangement links TRBV7-8 to TRBJ2-7; either TRBD1 or TRBD2 may fit D (7 bases each). V was clipped by 5 bases and J by 3 bases, with 17 bases between them. Germline assignment: CDR1 SGHVS and CDR2 FQNEAQ. The CDR3 extends over 15 amino acids.

This clone has just a few counts. The gene calls are TRBV15 and TRBJ2-1, with TRBD2 identical over 8 bases. V lost 3 bases and J lost 6; bases outside the gene matches: 4. The CDR3 extends over 14 amino acids. Germline V gene sequence: CDR1 LNHNV, CDR2 YYDKDF (reference sequence). CDR3 sequence (DNA): TGTGCCACCAGCAGTGGACTAGCCGGCAATGAGCAGTTCTTC. It specifies CATSSGLAGNEQFF.

The gene calls are TRBV4-3 and TRBJ2-3, with 11 bases matching TRBD2. Germline V gene lookup returns CDR1 LGHNA and CDR2 YSLEER. J was trimmed by 4 bases and V by 1 base; bases with no gene match: 10. The CDR3 is made up of 18 amino acids. The CDR3 here is CASSQGFSGGAGSDTQYF. The CDR3 bases are TGCGCCAGCAGCCAAGGGTTTAGCGGGGGGGCCGGGTCAGATACGCAGTATTTT.

This clone occurred once. The chain couples TRBV5-1 to TRBJ2-3; a weak D match, TRBD1 (6 bases). Per germline, CDR1 SGHRS and CDR2 YFSETQ. Between the trimmed V and J ends, which lost 2 bases and 6 bases, there was a span of 13 bases. The CDR3 runs to 14 residues. For the CDR3, the DNA is TGCGCCAGCAGCTTAGGACAGTTTGGGGATACGCAGTATTTT. Protein sequence: CASSLGQFGDTQYF.

This sequence joins TRBV11-2 and TRBJ1-2; tentative D call: TRBD1 (6 bases). The CDR3 is 16 amino acids. V shed 5 bases and J shed 1 base, with 17 bases lying between them. CDR1 and CDR2 from the germline V gene are SGHAT and FQNNGV. The CDR3 sequence: CASSITGTNNNYGYTF. In nucleotides, the CDR3 is TGTGCCAGCAGCATCACCGGGACAAACAATAACTATGGCTACACCTTC.

The chain combines TRBV13 with TRBJ2-7; 12 nucleotides agree with TRBD1. The CDR3 has 18 residues. Germline CDR1 reads PRHDT; CDR2 reads FYEKMQ (reference sequence). The V and J ends lost 5 bases and 7 bases, in that order; junction bases with no gene match: 18. The CDR3 sequence: CASSRPGGPGQGAYEQYF. The CDR3 nucleotides read TGTGCCAGCAGCAGACCAGGCGGACCGGGACAGGGGGCATATGAGCAGTACTTC.

This chain joins TRBV4-3 and TRBJ2-7; weak D call: TRBD2 (7 bases). Trimming left V 4 bases short and J 4 bases short, with 26 bases between. The CDR3 length is 18 residues. Germline loops: CDR1 LGHNA, CDR2 YSLEER. CDR3 sequence (DNA): TGCGCCAGCAGCCCTTCCGCGGGGGTGGGCAGAAGGGGGTACGAGCAGTACTTC. It translates to CASSPSAGVGRRGYEQYF.

The CDR3 here is CATSTGARAFF. The DNA of the CDR3 is TGTGCCACCAGTACAGGGGCGCGGGCTTTCTTT. The genes are TRBV24-1 and TRBJ1-1; the match to TRBD1 covers 7 bases. The ends lost 6 bases at V and 11 bases at J; junction bases unmatched: 5. The CDR3 has 11 amino acids. Germline CDR1 KGHDR, CDR2 SFDVKD.

The chain carries TRBV30 and TRBJ1-1; D is unresolved. This CDR3 region has 11 residues. Trimming stripped 6 bases from V and 0 bases from J, with 5 bases between. Germline V gives CDR1 GTSNPN, CDR2 SVGIG (reference sequence). The CDR3 nucleotides read TGTGCCTGCTCAGTGAACACTGAAGCTTTCTTT. Residues: CACSVNTEAFF. Full variable domain (rest looked up from reference TRBV30 and TRBJ1-1): SQTIHQWPATLVQPVGSPLSLECTVEGTSNPNLYWYRQAAGRGLQLLFYSVGIGQISSEVPQNLSASRPQDRQFILSSKKLLLSDSGFYLCACSVNTEAFFGQGTRLTVV.